A selection of T cell receptor beta chains follows, all from one sample in a study of shared clonotypes between healthy human individuals. The protocol was immunoSEQ multiplex PCR, while the TCRdb copy is restricted to in-frame clones and leaves out a portion. This sample has around 2.5 million clones, with over 85% found just once. The sequencing sample was made of naive CD4+ T cells from PBMCs. Receptor source: a man aged 18 to 29 in good health. Some clones in this sample may be carry-over from other donors' samples. Both conserved end residues are part of each CDR3. Fields, in order: D gene, clone size, CDR3 length, V gene, J gene, CDR3 protein, CDR3 DNA. D genes are given only for firm matches. Only part of the rows carry a size: once, few, many, or a class if the clone is expanded.

D gene: .
clone size: .
CDR3 length: 17
V gene: TRBV23-1
J gene: TRBJ1-3
CDR3 protein: CASSQPTKGGLGNTIYF
CDR3 DNA: TGCGCCAGCAGTCAACCAACTAAGGGGGGGCTTGGAAACACCATATATTTT

D gene: .
clone size: once
CDR3 length: 11
V gene: TRBV6-6
J gene: TRBJ1-1
CDR3 protein: CASAVNTEAFF
CDR3 DNA: TGTGCCAGCGCGGTGAACACTGAAGCTTTCTTT

D gene: .
clone size: .
CDR3 length: 13
V gene: TRBV6-6
J gene: TRBJ1-1
CDR3 protein: CASSYGGNTEAFF
CDR3 DNA: TGTGCCAGCAGTTACGGAGGAAACACTGAAGCTTTCTTT

D gene: .
clone size: .
CDR3 length: 13
V gene: TRBV9
J gene: TRBJ2-5
CDR3 protein: CASSPGPQETQYF
CDR3 DNA: TGTGCCAGCAGCCCTGGGCCTCAAGAGACCCAGTACTTC

D gene: .
clone size: .
CDR3 length: 15
V gene: TRBV28
J gene: TRBJ1-5
CDR3 protein: CASSLLQKSNQPQHF
CDR3 DNA: TGTGCCAGCAGTTTATTACAGAAAAGCAATCAGCCCCAGCATTTT

D gene: .
clone size: .
CDR3 length: 12
V gene: TRBV7-8
J gene: TRBJ2-3
CDR3 protein: CASSLDPDTQYF
CDR3 DNA: TGTGCCAGCAGCTTAGATCCGGATACGCAGTATTTT

D gene: .
clone size: .
CDR3 length: 13
V gene: TRBV2
J gene: TRBJ1-4
CDR3 protein: CASSEGRGSTLFF
CDR3 DNA: TGTGCCAGCAGTGAAGGGCGGGGTAGTACGCTGTTTTTT

D gene: .
clone size: few
CDR3 length: 14
V gene: TRBV5-6
J gene: TRBJ1-1
CDR3 protein: CASSLGQAATEAFF
CDR3 DNA: TGTGCCAGCAGCTTGGGTCAGGCAGCCACTGAAGCTTTCTTT

D gene: .
clone size: few
CDR3 length: 11
V gene: TRBV28
J gene: TRBJ1-1
CDR3 protein: CASIRGVEAFF
CDR3 DNA: TGTGCCAGCATCCGCGGGGTTGAAGCTTTCTTT

D gene: .
clone size: .
CDR3 length: 14
V gene: TRBV7-9
J gene: TRBJ2-3
CDR3 protein: CASSLAKGSDTQYF
CDR3 DNA: TGTGCCAGCAGCTTAGCGAAGGGCTCAGATACGCAGTATTTT

D gene: .
clone size: .
CDR3 length: 11
V gene: TRBV27
J gene: TRBJ1-5
CDR3 protein: CASTFNQPQHF
CDR3 DNA: TGTGCCAGCACTTTCAATCAGCCCCAGCATTTT

D gene: TRBD2
clone size: .
CDR3 length: 15
V gene: TRBV6-1
J gene: TRBJ2-4
CDR3 protein: CASRQGGMTKNIQYF
CDR3 DNA: TGTGCCAGCAGGCAGGGAGGGATGACCAAAAACATTCAGTACTTC

D gene: TRBD1
clone size: .
CDR3 length: 15
V gene: TRBV18
J gene: TRBJ2-7
CDR3 protein: CASSEPGQGSYEQYF
CDR3 DNA: TGTGCCAGCTCAGAACCGGGACAGGGTTCCTACGAGCAGTACTTC

D gene: TRBD1
clone size: .
CDR3 length: 14
V gene: TRBV28
J gene: TRBJ2-7
CDR3 protein: CASTPRTGSYEQYF
CDR3 DNA: TGTGCCAGCACCCCCAGGACAGGCTCCTACGAGCAGTACTTC

D gene: TRBD1
clone size: .
CDR3 length: 15
V gene: TRBV27
J gene: TRBJ1-5
CDR3 protein: CASSLRTGVNQPQHF
CDR3 DNA: TGTGCCAGCAGTTTACGGACAGGGGTGAATCAGCCCCAGCATTTT

D gene: .
clone size: .
CDR3 length: 14
V gene: TRBV6-1
J gene: TRBJ2-7
CDR3 protein: CASSDVREIYKQYF
CDR3 DNA: TGTGCCAGCAGTGATGTGCGGGAAATCTACAAGCAGTACTTC

D gene: TRBD1
clone size: .
CDR3 length: 11
V gene: TRBV2
J gene: TRBJ1-1
CDR3 protein: CASRQGGEAFF
CDR3 DNA: TGTGCCAGCAGGCAGGGGGGTGAAGCTTTCTTT

D gene: TRBD2
clone size: .
CDR3 length: 15
V gene: TRBV4-1
J gene: TRBJ2-3
CDR3 protein: CASRATGGITDTQYF
CDR3 DNA: TGCGCCAGCAGAGCGACCGGGGGGATAACAGATACGCAGTATTTT

D gene: TRBD1
clone size: .
CDR3 length: 16
V gene: TRBV7-9
J gene: TRBJ2-2
CDR3 protein: CASSSDRDINTGELFF
CDR3 DNA: TGTGCCAGCAGCTCGGACAGGGACATCAACACCGGGGAGCTGTTTTTT

D gene: TRBD1
clone size: .
CDR3 length: 17
V gene: TRBV28
J gene: TRBJ1-2
CDR3 protein: CASSSSGQGEVGYGYTF
CDR3 DNA: TGTGCCAGCAGTTCTTCAGGACAGGGTGAGGTTGGCTATGGCTACACCTTC

D gene: .
clone size: few
CDR3 length: 15
V gene: TRBV5-1
J gene: TRBJ2-2
CDR3 protein: CASSLGSGNTGELFF
CDR3 DNA: TGCGCCAGCAGCTTGGGGTCAGGGAACACCGGGGAGCTGTTTTTT

D gene: TRBD2
clone size: .
CDR3 length: 16
V gene: TRBV6-5
J gene: TRBJ2-1
CDR3 protein: CASSYSGLAGKSEQFF
CDR3 DNA: TGTGCCAGCAGTTACTCGGGGCTAGCGGGAAAGTCTGAGCAGTTCTTC

D gene: TRBD2
clone size: .
CDR3 length: 19
V gene: TRBV19
J gene: TRBJ2-3
CDR3 protein: CASSLNHLGTSGSTDTQYF
CDR3 DNA: TGTGCCAGTAGTCTTAACCACCTAGGGACTAGCGGAAGCACAGATACGCAGTATTTT

D gene: TRBD1
clone size: .
CDR3 length: 16
V gene: TRBV27
J gene: TRBJ2-1
CDR3 protein: CASSVTGTGFDNEQFF
CDR3 DNA: TGTGCCAGCAGTGTTACCGGGACAGGATTCGACAATGAGCAGTTCTTC

D gene: .
clone size: .
CDR3 length: 14
V gene: TRBV5-5
J gene: TRBJ2-1
CDR3 protein: CASSLTSLNNEQFF
CDR3 DNA: TGTGCCAGCAGCTTAACTTCACTCAACAATGAGCAGTTCTTC

D gene: TRBD2
clone size: .
CDR3 length: 15
V gene: TRBV28
J gene: TRBJ2-3
CDR3 protein: CASRTTSGGTDTQYF
CDR3 DNA: TGTGCCAGCAGAACAACTAGCGGGGGCACAGATACGCAGTATTTT

D gene: .
clone size: .
CDR3 length: 12
V gene: TRBV7-8
J gene: TRBJ2-3
CDR3 protein: CASSLAAETQYF
CDR3 DNA: TGTGCCAGCAGCTTAGCGGCGGAGACGCAGTATTTT

D gene: .
clone size: once
CDR3 length: 18
V gene: TRBV5-4
J gene: TRBJ1-1
CDR3 protein: CASSLDGDPGRMNTEAFF
CDR3 DNA: TGTGCCAGCAGCTTGGATGGCGATCCGGGACGGATGAACACTGAAGCTTTCTTT

D gene: .
clone size: .
CDR3 length: 14
V gene: TRBV18
J gene: TRBJ2-3
CDR3 protein: CASSPPGLGDTQYF
CDR3 DNA: TGTGCCAGCTCACCTCCGGGCCTGGGAGATACGCAGTATTTT

D gene: .
clone size: .
CDR3 length: 16
V gene: TRBV6-1
J gene: TRBJ1-6
CDR3 protein: CASSQGGQLNYSPLHF
CDR3 DNA: TGTGCCAGCAGTCAAGGTGGACAGCTCAACTATTCACCCCTCCACTTT

D gene: .
clone size: once
CDR3 length: 14
V gene: TRBV5-1
J gene: TRBJ2-2
CDR3 protein: CATKLGTTAGELFF
CDR3 DNA: TGCGCCACGAAGCTAGGAACTACCGCCGGGGAGCTGTTTTTT

D gene: .
clone size: .
CDR3 length: 15
V gene: TRBV11-2
J gene: TRBJ1-5
CDR3 protein: CASSSGTFSNQPQHF
CDR3 DNA: TGTGCCAGCAGCTCCGGGACATTTTCAAATCAGCCCCAGCATTTT

D gene: TRBD2
clone size: .
CDR3 length: 16
V gene: TRBV27
J gene: TRBJ2-1
CDR3 protein: CASSLPGLAGENEQFF
CDR3 DNA: TGTGCCAGCAGCCTTCCGGGACTAGCGGGAGAAAATGAGCAGTTCTTC

D gene: .
clone size: once
CDR3 length: 17
V gene: TRBV28
J gene: TRBJ2-4
CDR3 protein: CASSSGGDVIAKNIQYF
CDR3 DNA: TGTGCCAGCAGTTCCGGCGGGGACGTTATAGCCAAAAACATTCAGTACTTC